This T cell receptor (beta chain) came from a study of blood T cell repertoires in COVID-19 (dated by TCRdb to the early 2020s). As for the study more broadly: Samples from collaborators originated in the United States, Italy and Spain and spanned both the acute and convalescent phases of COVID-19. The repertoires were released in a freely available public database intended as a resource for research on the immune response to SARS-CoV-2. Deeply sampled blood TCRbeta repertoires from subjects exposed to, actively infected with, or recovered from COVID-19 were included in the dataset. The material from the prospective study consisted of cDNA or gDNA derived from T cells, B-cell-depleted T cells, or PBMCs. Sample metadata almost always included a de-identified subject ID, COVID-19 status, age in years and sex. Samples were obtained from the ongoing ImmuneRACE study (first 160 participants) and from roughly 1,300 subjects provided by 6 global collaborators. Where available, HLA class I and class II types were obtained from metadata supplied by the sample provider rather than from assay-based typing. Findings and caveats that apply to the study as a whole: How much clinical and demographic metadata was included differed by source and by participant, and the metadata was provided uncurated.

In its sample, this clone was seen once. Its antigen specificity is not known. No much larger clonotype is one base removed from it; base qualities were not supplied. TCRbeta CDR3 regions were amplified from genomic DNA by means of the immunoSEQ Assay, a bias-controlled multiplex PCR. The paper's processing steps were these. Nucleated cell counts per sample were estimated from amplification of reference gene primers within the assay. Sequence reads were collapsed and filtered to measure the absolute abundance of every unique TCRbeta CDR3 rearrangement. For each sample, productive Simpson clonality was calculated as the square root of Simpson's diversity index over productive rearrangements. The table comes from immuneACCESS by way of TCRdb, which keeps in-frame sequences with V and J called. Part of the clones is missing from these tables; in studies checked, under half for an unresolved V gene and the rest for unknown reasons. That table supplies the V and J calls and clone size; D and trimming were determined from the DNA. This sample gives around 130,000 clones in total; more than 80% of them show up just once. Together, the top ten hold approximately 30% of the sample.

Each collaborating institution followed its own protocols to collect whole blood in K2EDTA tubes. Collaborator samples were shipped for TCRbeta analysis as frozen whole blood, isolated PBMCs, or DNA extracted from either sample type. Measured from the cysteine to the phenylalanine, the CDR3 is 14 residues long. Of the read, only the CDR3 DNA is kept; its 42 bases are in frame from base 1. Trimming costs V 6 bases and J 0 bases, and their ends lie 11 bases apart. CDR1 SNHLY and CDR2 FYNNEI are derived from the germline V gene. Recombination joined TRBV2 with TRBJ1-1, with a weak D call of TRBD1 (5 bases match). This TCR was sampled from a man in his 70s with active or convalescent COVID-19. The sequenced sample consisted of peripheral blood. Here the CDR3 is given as CASSPDSVNTEAFF. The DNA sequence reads TGTGCCAGCAGCCCCGACAGCGTGAACACTGAAGCTTTCTTT.